This T cell receptor beta chain was profiled in a study of radiotherapy plus CTLA-4 blockade in lung cancer. Profiling relied on immunoSEQ multiplex PCR, and the TCRdb table lists in-frame clones only, not all of them. The data contain around 80,000 clones, less than 90% of them singletons. Trimming took off 1 base at V and 8 bases at J, with 18 bases between the two ends. The CDR3 extends over 16 amino acids. From germline, CDR1 is SGHAT and CDR2 FQNNGV. The J gene is TRBJ2-4, the V gene TRBV11-2; D is unclear. The sequencing used peripheral blood, collected from a patient treated with radiotherapy plus ipilimumab. The source of this sequence is a human donor with non-small cell lung cancer who had stable disease on radiotherapy plus ipilimumab. The CDR3 spells CASSLGTLVGWDIQYF. The CDR3 bases are TGTGCCAGCAGCTTAGGCACCCTCGTAGGGTGGGACATTCAGTACTTC.